Listed here are 27 T cell receptor beta chains from one sample, sequenced in a study of neurological immune-mediated disorders. TCRdb recomputed calls from the 5' RACE reads with MiXCR, one row per CDR3 protein. The data hold over 25,000 distinct CDR3 sequences, with roughly 12% observed a single time. Sequencing used PBMCs. The receptors stem from a woman in her sixties in good health.

The rearrangement uses TRBV7-7 and TRBJ2-2; possible D gene TRBD1, 6 bases. This CDR3 has 15 amino acids. V shed 9 bases and J shed 5 bases, with 19 bases lying between them. CDR1 is SSHAT, CDR2 FNYEAQ, per germline (reference sequence). The CDR3 nucleotides are TGTGCCAGTAGCCCCACAGGGTGTACGACCGGGGAGCTGTTTTTT. It specifies CASSPTGCTTGELFF.

The sample holds many counts of this clonotype. The chain uses TRBV5-1 and TRBJ2-5; unclear D gene. This CDR3 is 12 amino acids long. Trimming took off 0 bases at V and 5 bases at J, with 5 bases between the two ends. Per the germline V gene, CDR1 is SGHRS and CDR2 is YFSETQ. CDR3 DNA sequence: TGCGCCAGCAGCTTGGTTACCGAGACCCAGTACTTC. Translating it yields CASSLVTETQYF. Filled out from reference TRBV5-1 and TRBJ2-5, the complete variable domain reads KAGVTQTPRYLIKTRGQQVTLSCSPISGHRSVSWYQQTPGQGLQFLFEYFSETQRNKGNFPGRFSGRQFSNSRSEMNVSTLELGDSALYLCASSLVTETQYFGPGTRLLVL.

This clonotype is medium-sized (0.01 to 0.1%) within its sample. The CDR3 coding sequence is TGTGCCAGCAGCTCCCAGGGACTAGCGGGGGAGGGTGAGCAGTTCTTC. This sequence encodes CASSSQGLAGEGEQFF. This sequence joins TRBV7-2 and TRBJ2-1, with TRBD2 matching over 14 bases. V trimming: 4 bases; J trimming: 9 bases; junction bases outside the gene matches: 8. Germline-derived CDR1 and CDR2 are SGHTA and FQGNSA. The CDR3 sequence is 16 residues long.

This clonotype was detected many times. The chain recombines TRBV9 with TRBJ1-2; unclear D gene. The CDR3 spans 12 residues. The V end was cut by 5 bases, the J end by 6 bases, with 11 bases between. Germline loops: CDR1 SGDLS, CDR2 YYNGEE. The chain's CDR3 is CASRDLGNGYTF. The CDR3 bases are TGTGCCAGCAGGGACCTAGGAAATGGCTACACCTTC.

This clonotype has ten or more counts. This rearrangement joins TRBV27 to TRBJ2-3, with 9 bases fitting TRBD2. CDR3 length: 15 amino acids. Germline V gene lookup returns CDR1 MNHEY and CDR2 SMNVEV (reference sequence). Losses at the gene ends were 3 bases for V and 4 bases for J; bases not matched to a gene: 5. CDR3 loop: CASSLLAGIPDTQYF. The CDR3 region has the DNA TGTGCCAGCAGTTTGCTAGCGGGGATCCCAGATACGCAGTATTTT.

In its sample, this clonotype was seen many times. V is TRBV3-1 and J is TRBJ2-3, with 11 nucleotides matching TRBD2. CDR3 length equals 15 residues. The V and J ends lost 8 bases and 3 bases, in that order; junction bases with no gene match: 7. Germline V CDR1 and CDR2: LGHDT, YNNKEL (reference sequence). The CDR3 sequence: CASGLAGGLTDTQYF. The CDR3 DNA reads TGTGCCAGCGGGCTAGCGGGGGGCTTAACAGATACGCAGTATTTT.

This clonotype appeared many times. The genes are TRBV12-3 or TRBV12-4 and TRBJ2-3; TRBD2 is a possible D gene (6 bases). V dropped 0 bases and J dropped 5 bases, with 15 bases sitting between them. CDR3 size: 16 residues. The CDR3 bases are TGTGCCAGCAGTTTAGCTGAGTGGGGGGAGGTAGATACGCAGTATTTT. Its protein product is CASSLAEWGEVDTQYF.

This clonotype was detected ten times or more. The chain is built from TRBV10-3 and TRBJ2-3, with 8 bases aligning to TRBD1. The junction had 8 bases not matched to a gene; V was cut back by 11 bases and J by 4 bases. Germline CDR1 is ENHRY and CDR2 is SYGVKD. The CDR3 covers 13 residues. As DNA, the CDR3 is TGTGCCTCCCGGGACAGGTCAGCAGATACGCAGTATTTT. It codes for CASRDRSADTQYF.

This clonotype was picked up many times. The chain links TRBV7-2 to TRBJ2-3; D gene uncertain. CDR1 is SGHTA, CDR2 FQGNSA, per germline. The CDR3 has 14 amino acids. V was clipped by 0 bases and J by 3 bases, with 7 bases between them. DNA of the CDR3: TGTGCCAGCAGCTTAGCGGCTCGGACAGATACGCAGTATTTT. Residues: CASSLAARTDTQYF.

By sample share, this clonotype is medium-sized. This chain uses TRBV7-9 with TRBJ1-2; possible D gene TRBD1, 5 bases. The CDR3 runs 14 residues. Germline V gene data show CDR1 as SEHNR and CDR2 as FQNEAQ (reference sequence). The V and J ends lost 3 bases and 2 bases respectively, with 10 bases between them. As DNA, the CDR3 is TGTGCCAGCAGCTTGGTCTACAGGAACTATGGCTACACCTTC. It specifies CASSLVYRNYGYTF.

This clonotype was counted many times. The chain uses TRBV5-1 and TRBJ1-6; 7 nucleotides agree with TRBD1. The trim removed 1 base at V and 5 bases at J, leaving 6 bases unmatched. CDR1 is SGHRS and CDR2 is YFSETQ in the germline V gene. This CDR3 contains 16 residues. The CDR3 loop reads CASSLLGQTNNSPLHF. The CDR3 coding sequence is TGCGCCAGCAGCTTGTTGGGACAGACCAATAATTCACCCCTCCACTTT.

This clonotype was recorded at least ten times. The chain recombines TRBV6-2 or TRBV6-3 with TRBJ2-1; TRBD2 matches 11 bases. This CDR3 spans 13 amino acids. Trimming cost V 6 bases and J 13 bases; bases outside gene matches: 8. CDR1 and CDR2 (germline): MNHEY, SVGEGT. The CDR3, as DNA: TGTGCCAGCAGCTCTTTGACTAGCGGGGCTCAGTTCTTC. It encodes CASSSLTSGAQFF.

At least ten counts were recorded for this clonotype. The CDR3 region has the DNA TGTGCCAGTAGGGCCGAAGAGACCCAGTACTTC. It codes for CASRAEETQYF. This chain joins TRBV12-3 or TRBV12-4 and TRBJ2-5; D uncertain. The CDR3 is 11 amino acids. V lost 9 bases and J 3 bases, leaving 8 bases between the germline ends.

The chain recombines TRBV28 with TRBJ2-7, with 9 bases identical to TRBD2. V dropped 2 bases and J dropped 5; count of bases not matched to a gene: 4. CDR3 length equals 14 residues. The germline gives CDR1 MDHEN, CDR2 SYDVKM. The DNA of the CDR3 is TGTGCCAGCAGTTTAGGACTAGCGTGGAACGAGCAGTACTTC. It codes for CASSLGLAWNEQYF.

Of note for this clonotype: A read error may produce the germline difference seen at one junction end. The CDR3 loop is CASSLGGCSYNDQFF. The CDR3 bases are TGCGCCAGCAGCTTGGGCGGGTGCAGTTACAATGATCAGTTCTTC. The chain recombines TRBV5-1 with TRBJ2-1, with D possibly being TRBD2 (5 bases). Germline CDR1 SGHRS, CDR2 YFSETQ. The CDR3 runs 15 residues.

This clonotype was seen many times. The rearrangement joins TRBV25-1 to TRBJ1-6; 8 bases fit TRBD1. This CDR3 spans 17 amino acids. Germline assignment: CDR1 MGHDK and CDR2 SYGVNS. J was trimmed by 10 bases and V by 2 bases; bases with no gene match: 13. The CDR3 DNA reads TGTGCCAGCAGTGAAGTCCCGGCGCCAGGGGGCTTATCACCCCTCCACTTT. Its translation is CASSEVPAPGGLSPLHF.

Remarks on this clonotype: An end of the junction does not agree with germline; a read error may underlie this. This chain links TRBV7-9 with TRBJ2-3, with D possibly being TRBD1 (6 bases). The germline gives CDR1 SEHNR, CDR2 FQNEAQ (reference sequence). The CDR3 has 13 residues. The chain's CDR3 is CASSQGHTDTQYF. The DNA for the CDR3 is TGTGCCAGCAGCCAGGGGCACACAGATACACAGTATTTT.

About this clonotype: At one boundary the junction diverges from the germline segment, which might be a read error. The V call is TRBV6-6, the J call TRBJ1-3; D remains unclear. Per the germline V gene, CDR1 is MNHNY and CDR2 is SVGAGI (reference sequence). The CDR3 covers 19 residues. This CDR3 is CASSYGSSYVGQSGNTTYF. As DNA, the CDR3 is TGTGCTAGCAGTTACGGTTCGTCGTATGTAGGTCAATCTGGAAACACCACATATTTT.

This clonotype was recorded many times. V is TRBV3-1 and J is TRBJ2-1; either TRBD1 or TRBD2 may fit D (5 bases each). V lost 0 bases and J 7 bases, leaving 13 bases between the germline ends. The CDR3 length is 15 residues. CDR1 is LGHDT, CDR2 YNNKEL, per germline (reference sequence). The CDR3 nucleotides read TGTGCCAGCAGCCAAGATGGTCGGGGCCTGAATGAGCAGTTCTTC. Protein: CASSQDGRGLNEQFF.

This clonotype was counted many times. The chain employs TRBV20-1 and TRBJ1-5, with D unclear. This CDR3 comprises 13 residues. Deletions cut 4 bases from V and 0 bases from J, with 7 bases between. Germline-derived CDR1 and CDR2 are DFQATT and SNEGSKA (reference sequence). This chain's CDR3 is CSAIDHSNQPQHF. The CDR3 DNA reads as TGCAGTGCTATAGATCATAGCAATCAGCCCCAGCATTTT.

This clonotype has ten or more counts. The V gene is TRBV7-2, the J gene TRBJ2-5, with D tentatively TRBD1 (6 bases). This CDR3 has 15 amino acids. V was clipped by 5 bases and J by 1 base, with 14 bases between them. Germline V gene sequence: CDR1 SGHTA, CDR2 FQGNSA. The chain's CDR3 is CASSPQGGPQETQYF. The DNA for the CDR3 is TGTGCCAGCAGCCCACAGGGTGGCCCCCAAGAGACCCAGTACTTC. Complete variable domain (other parts from reference TRBV7-2 and TRBJ2-5): GAGVSQSPSNKVTEKGKDVELRCDPISGHTALYWYRQSLGQGLEFLIYFQGNSAPDKSGLPSDRFSAERTGGSVSTLTIQRTQQEDSAVYLCASSPQGGPQETQYFGPGTRLLVL.

The chain recombines TRBV7-2 with TRBJ2-2; 7 nucleotides line up with TRBD1. This CDR3 has 15 amino acids. CDR1 SGHTA and CDR2 FQGNSA come from the germline V gene. V dropped 11 bases and J dropped 3; count of bases not matched to a gene: 12. CDR3 protein: CACIPRGGYTGELFF. The CDR3 region has the DNA TGTGCCTGCATCCCGAGAGGGGGCTACACCGGGGAGCTGTTTTTT.

This clonotype was seen ten or more times. V and J are TRBV29-1 and TRBJ2-7; D is possibly TRBD1 or TRBD2 (5 bases each). Germline V lookup: CDR1 SQVTM, CDR2 ANQGSEA. Trimming left V 8 bases short and J 0 bases short, with 17 bases between. The CDR3 sequence is 14 residues long. The CDR3 loop reads CSFLFAGSSYEQYF. The CDR3, as DNA: TGCAGCTTCCTCTTTGCAGGGAGCTCCTACGAGCAGTACTTC.

This clonotype appeared many times. V usage is TRBV9 and J usage is TRBJ2-5, with 9 positions matching TRBD2. There are 15 residues in the CDR3. CDR1 is SGDLS, CDR2 YYNGEE, per germline. The trim removed 3 bases at V and 0 bases at J, leaving 3 bases unmatched. The CDR3 nucleotides read TGTGCCAGCAGCGGCGGACTAGCGTACCAAGAGACCCAGTACTTC. Translation: CASSGGLAYQETQYF. Using reference TRBV9 and TRBJ2-5 for the parts outside the CDR3, the full variable domain is DSGVTQTPKHLITATGQRVTLRCSPRSGDLSVYWYQQSLDQGLQFLIQYYNGEERAKGNILERFSAQQFPDLHSELNLSSLELGDSALYFCASSGGLAYQETQYFGPGTRLLVL.

J is TRBJ2-5 and V is TRBV20-1; D perhaps matches TRBD2 (6 bases). V was trimmed by 4 bases and J by 1 base, leaving 16 bases between them. Germline loops: CDR1 DFQATT, CDR2 SNEGSKA (reference sequence). This CDR3 is built from 15 residues. In DNA, the CDR3 is TGCAGTGCTACGAAGGTGGGGGGTCTCCAAGAGACCCAGTACTTC. This translates into CSATKVGGLQETQYF.

Ten or more counts support this clonotype. This chain connects TRBV20-1 to TRBJ2-1; 11 bases agree with TRBD2. Germline V gives CDR1 DFQATT, CDR2 SNEGSKA (reference sequence). V was pared by 0 bases and J by 8 bases, with 3 bases of the junction left unmatched. This CDR3 spans 14 amino acids. The CDR3 DNA follows: TGCAGTGCTAGAGATAGCGGGGGGGGCGATGAGCAGTTCTTC. As protein: CSARDSGGGDEQFF.

This clonotype was observed many times. The chain is built from TRBV5-1 and TRBJ2-7; 10 bases are shared with TRBD1. This CDR3 spans 14 amino acids. Germline V gene lookup returns CDR1 SGHRS and CDR2 YFSETQ. After removal of 4 bases from V and 7 bases from J, the junction contained 8 bases not matched to a gene. The CDR3 spells CASSLGTGEGEQYF. Here the CDR3 DNA reads TGCGCCAGCAGCCTCGGGACAGGGGAAGGGGAGCAGTACTTC. The variable domain in full, completed from reference TRBV5-1 and TRBJ2-7, reads KAGVTQTPRYLIKTRGQQVTLSCSPISGHRSVSWYQQTPGQGLQFLFEYFSETQRNKGNFPGRFSGRQFSNSRSEMNVSTLELGDSALYLCASSLGTGEGEQYFGPGTRLTVT.